The clone carrying this T cell receptor beta chain has only one observation. The antigen remains unidentified. This entry belongs to a study of T-cell memory formation after mild COVID-19. Findings and limits, study-wide: SARS-CoV-2 specificity of second-wave clones peaking day 37 was unconfirmed.

The TCR alpha and TCR beta cDNA libraries, bearing sample barcodes and UMIs, were generated by 5'RACE using constant-segment primers. TCRdb reprocessed the 5' RACE reads via MiXCR and lists one record per CDR3 protein. The sample yields roughly 370,000 distinct CDR3 sequences, around a sixth seen once. The sequenced material came from PBMCs or a T cell subset sorted from them (not recorded which). This clonotype was sampled from a young man who had mild COVID-19 (a few samples of this study predate the infection). Cell type and time point are not known.

CDR3 protein: CASIHTRTGGEKLFF. CDR3 bases: TGTGCCAGCATCCATACCAGGACAGGTGGGGAAAAACTGTTTTTT. The chain links TRBV12-3 or TRBV12-4 to TRBJ1-4, with 7 nucleotides matching TRBD1. CDR3 size: 15 residues. Trimming at V came to 7 bases and at J to 8 bases, leaving 13 bases not matched to a gene.